This T cell receptor (beta chain) was recovered during a study of T cell responses to AZD1222 COVID-19 vaccine listed by TCRdb under 2021. Describing the broader study: A total of under 250 trial participants underwent TCR sequencing, of whom about 210 had received two doses of AZD1222 and some 26 had received two doses of the MenACWY control vaccine. Enrollment into the trials was organized by age into subgroups of 18-55, 56-69 and 70-plus years, and those subgroups contained roughly 150, 30 and 60 TCR-sequenced participants, respectively. The full study reports these points: After two AZD1222 doses, both the breadth and the depth of spike-specific TCRs were significantly higher than at day 0 and than in MenACWY recipients. No day 14 peak-response samples were available, so repertoires were characterized only after the peak T cell response. The vaccine-associated CD4 TCRs covered the entire spike protein, and the dominant responses fell in regions 160-218 and 743-854. In the small 56-69-year group, the increase in depth fell short of significance, most likely because of low power. Participants were mostly white British, with more females than males. The authors suggested clonal diversity may have been underestimated. Reportedly, almost half of the unique spike-specific TCRs recognized epitopes lying outside the regions that are mutated in the B.1.351 and B.1.1.7 variants. Conclusions about previously exposed vaccinees are limited because only five to seven AZD1222 recipients were SARS-CoV-2 seropositive at baseline.

A remark on this clone: What antigen it recognizes has not been identified. Base quality data are lacking; no much larger clone is found one base away.

V is clipped by 3 bases and J by 5 bases, and the sequence between their germline boundaries is 16 bases long. Spanning cysteine to phenylalanine, the CDR3 consists of 15 amino acids. Just the 45-base CDR3 DNA is kept, in frame starting at base 1. Based on the germline V gene, the CDR1 and CDR2 sequences are LGHNA and YSLEER. The CDR3 regions of human TCRbeta chains were subjected to immunosequencing. The original pipeline was this. Repertoire TCRs were checked for matches against a reference library of SARS-CoV-2-specific TCRs that had been generated using the MIRA antigen-specificity platform. Breadth meant the fraction of unique TCRs that were SARS-CoV-2-associated, whereas depth meant the fraction of total T cells that were SARS-CoV-2-associated. Each spike-specific TCR was assigned to its reactive spike region and to a CD4 or CD8 class using the MIRA data. Log10-transformed breadth and depth values were compared by one-way ANOVA with Sidak's multiple comparisons tests. In its TCRdb copy, this immuneACCESS table keeps in-frame sequences only and misses some clones. Where compared with another copy, unresolved V genes explain less than half of these, and the others have no known cause. V, J and clone size were drawn from that table, and D and trimming were deduced from the DNA. The sample table lists about 140,000 clones, over 85% of them with a count of one. Clones ranked in the top ten supply less than 1% of the sample.

Reading the label with the study, this specimen's time point is: baseline before first vaccination. The treatment or condition label corresponds to: meningococcal conjugate vaccine given as trial control. Vaccinee samples came from UK trials COV001 and COV002, including a single-blind randomized controlled phase 2/3 trial of AZD1222 (ChAdOx1 nCoV-19) in healthy adults. For TCRbeta chain sequencing, PBMC samples were collected from trial participants at day 0 and at day 28 after the second dose. The chain links TRBV4-3 with TRBJ1-1; no D gene call is confident. The source material was peripheral blood, sampled on day 0 of MenACWY control vaccination. This clonotype was sampled from an adult in good health. This receptor carries the CDR3 CASSQEVAGRTEAFF. The base sequence is TGCGCCAGCAGCCAGGAAGTGGCAGGTCGAACTGAAGCTTTCTTT.